This paragraph reports one TCR beta chain. This entry belongs to a study of blood T cell repertoires in COVID-19. Study summary: Samples representing acute and convalescent COVID-19 were sourced from the United States, Italy and Spain. T cells, B-cell-depleted T cells, or PBMCs supplied cDNA or gDNA.

Per the original data handling: How many nucleated cells were present was estimated from reference gene primer amplification. Assay used: immunoSEQ multiplex PCR; TCRdb lists only in-frame clones, some missing. For V, J and clone size, that table is used; D and trimming come from the DNA. There are more than 95,000 clones in the sample; roughly 82% occur only once, and roughly a quarter lies in the top ten. V lost 4 bases to trimming and J lost 3 bases; unmatched junction nucleotides: 7. This CDR3 has 15 amino acids. Germline CDR1 is SGHDT and CDR2 is YYEEEE. J is TRBJ2-7 and V is TRBV5-6, with TRBD2 identical over 10 bases. This TCR was recovered from a man in his 60s with acute or convalescent COVID-19. The sequenced sample consisted of peripheral blood. CDR3 DNA: TGTGCCAGCAGCCTCAGCGGGAGGGCTCACTACGAGCAGTACTTC. Amino acids: CASSLSGRAHYEQYF.